This T cell receptor beta chain originates from a study of blood T cell repertoires in COVID-19. Looking at the study overall: Specimens from acute and convalescent COVID-19 originated in the United States, Italy and Spain. Nucleic acid was either cDNA or gDNA, and it came from T cells, B-cell-depleted T cells, or PBMCs.

The CDR3 is made up of 13 amino acids. Germline lookup yields CDR1 LNHNV and CDR2 YYDKDF (reference sequence). The V and J ends lost 5 bases and 4 bases respectively, with 11 bases between them. The authors' processing: By means of reference gene primer amplification, nucleated cell counts were estimated. Repertoires were generated with immunoSEQ multiplex PCR, while TCRdb's copy carries only in-frame clones and drops some. Clonal size and the V and J genes are those of that table, whereas D and trimming came from the DNA. This table has about 220,000 clones, roughly 85% appearing once. The chain is built from TRBV15 and TRBJ1-2; tentatively, D is TRBD1 (5 bases). The sequenced sample consisted of peripheral blood. This receptor was obtained from a woman in her thirties or forties with active or convalescent COVID-19. The CDR3 reads CATSRRGSYGYTF. DNA of the CDR3: TGTGCCACCAGCCGGCGGGGGTCCTATGGCTACACCTTC.